Listed below are T cell receptor beta chains from one sample, sequenced in a study of CD8+ T cells in alopecia areata. Assay: immunoSEQ multiplex PCR; the TCRdb copy retains only in-frame clones and omits some. The sample shows over 85,000 clones, about 58% of them seen only once. Sample: CD8+ T cells sorted from blood, taken at week 4, from a patient treated with tofacitinib. Receptor source: a human donor with alopecia areata. CDR3s include the opening cysteine and the closing phenylalanine or tryptophan. The D gene is left open where the match is weak. Size is omitted from some rows. Given values are once, few, many or a class for expanded clones.

j_call d_call v_call clone_size cdr3_aa cdr3_nt
TRBJ2-1 TRBD2 TRBV27 . CASSMTSDYNEQFF TGTGCCAGCAGTATGACTAGCGATTACAATGAGCAGTTCTTC
TRBJ1-2 TRBD1 TRBV10-3 . CAISEPRDRQAGYTF TGTGCCATCAGTGAGCCGAGGGACAGACAGGCTGGCTACACCTTC
TRBJ1-1 . TRBV2 . CASSAFDAMNTEAFF TGTGCCAGCAGTGCCTTTGACGCCATGAACACTGAAGCTTTCTTT
TRBJ2-3 . TRBV7-9 once CASSLVTGDTDTQYF TGTGCCAGCAGCTTAGTGACGGGGGACACAGATACGCAGTATTTT
TRBJ2-7 . TRBV4-2 few CASSQLLAAYEQYF TGTGCCAGCAGCCAACTACTAGCCGCCTACGAGCAGTACTTC
TRBJ1-5 TRBD1 TRBV30 . CAWSSGQGAQPQHF TGTGCCTGGAGTTCCGGACAGGGGGCTCAGCCCCAGCATTTT
TRBJ2-7 . TRBV27 . CASGGIDSTYEQYF TGTGCCAGCGGGGGGATCGACTCAACCTACGAGCAGTACTTC
TRBJ2-1 TRBD2 TRBV27 . CASSGLDNEQFF TGTGCCAGCAGTGGACTAGATAATGAGCAGTTCTTC
TRBJ2-7 . TRBV6-5 . CASSSQGNEQYF TGTGCCAGCAGTTCACAGGGAAACGAGCAGTACTTC
TRBJ2-1 . TRBV5-1 . CASSLGWGSSYNEQFF TGCGCCAGCAGCTTGGGGTGGGGCAGCTCCTACAATGAGCAGTTCTTC
TRBJ2-1 TRBD2 TRBV15 . CATSREAGDSYNEQFF TGTGCCACCAGCAGAGAGGCGGGGGACTCCTACAATGAGCAGTTCTTC
TRBJ2-5 . TRBV5-5 . CASSQGQNEETQYF TGTGCCAGCAGCCAAGGACAGAATGAAGAGACCCAGTACTTC
TRBJ2-1 . TRBV5-6 . CASSLVRVEEQFF TGTGCCAGCAGCTTGGTAAGAGTTGAGGAGCAGTTCTTC
TRBJ2-1 . TRBV9 . CASSSGDSSDWGVNEQFF TGTGCCAGCAGCTCCGGAGATAGTTCGGACTGGGGGGTCAATGAGCAGTTCTTC
TRBJ1-2 . TRBV7-8 . CASSLNRGPSDYGYTF TGTGCCAGCAGCTTAAACCGAGGGCCGTCTGACTATGGCTACACCTTC
TRBJ2-7 TRBD1 TRBV4-1 . CASSHGQGVDEQYF TGCGCCAGCAGCCATGGTCAGGGGGTAGACGAGCAGTACTTC
TRBJ2-1 . TRBV6-4 . CASSVRTEGYNEQFF TGTGCCAGCAGTGTGCGGACGGAGGGATACAATGAGCAGTTCTTC
TRBJ1-1 . TRBV30 few CAWSHPWQLNTEAFF TGTGCCTGGAGCCACCCCTGGCAGTTGAACACTGAAGCTTTCTTT
TRBJ2-7 . TRBV7-2 . CASRSLRGYNEQYF TGTGCCAGCAGGTCCCTGAGAGGGTACAACGAGCAGTACTTC
TRBJ2-4 . TRBV7-9 few CASTFGREAFQYF TGTGCCAGCACCTTCGGAAGGGAAGCCTTTCAGTACTTC
TRBJ2-5 TRBD1 TRBV19 . CASSITGETDETQYF TGTGCCAGTAGTATAACAGGGGAGACGGACGAGACCCAGTACTTC
TRBJ1-5 TRBD1 TRBV19 few CASSQWTGFQPQHF TGTGCCAGTAGTCAATGGACAGGGTTTCAGCCCCAGCATTTT
TRBJ1-5 TRBD1 TRBV30 . CAWSVGQGSQPQHF TGTGCCTGGAGTGTAGGACAGGGATCTCAGCCCCAGCATTTT
TRBJ2-2 . TRBV5-6 . CASSLGASRVAGELFF TGTGCCAGCAGCTTGGGGGCATCCCGAGTTGCCGGGGAGCTGTTTTTT
TRBJ1-2 . TRBV7-9 . CASSSDGYGYTF TGTGCCAGCAGCTCGGACGGCTATGGCTACACCTTC
TRBJ1-1 TRBD1 TRBV4-1 . CASKTVTGDTEAFF TGCGCCAGCAAGACAGTGACAGGGGACACTGAAGCTTTCTTT
TRBJ2-1 TRBD1 TRBV27 once CASRTAPGQSYNEQFF TGTGCCAGCCGGACGGCACCGGGACAGAGCTACAATGAGCAGTTCTTC
TRBJ2-2 TRBD1 TRBV29-1 . CSVSDRGKNTGELFF TGCAGCGTTTCCGACAGGGGGAAGAACACCGGGGAGCTGTTTTTT
TRBJ2-5 . TRBV15 once CATSRPEGAQETQYF TGTGCCACCAGCAGACCCGAAGGGGCACAAGAGACCCAGTACTTC
TRBJ1-2 . TRBV7-6 few CASSPGSPTLAGYTF TGTGCCAGCAGCCCCGGGAGCCCGACCCTTGCTGGCTACACCTTC
TRBJ2-1 TRBD2 TRBV4-1 few CASSQAELAGAYYNEQFF TGCGCCAGCAGCCAAGCGGAACTAGCGGGAGCATACTACAATGAGCAGTTCTTC